This T cell receptor (beta chain) was identified during a study of T cell repertoires in cytomegalovirus infection. Study at large: Carrying CMV and the relevant HLA type showed in public TCR beta signatures. Broader study findings: Predominance within the ex vivo response was attributable to HLA-C-restricted CMV-specific TCR beta clonotypes.

TCRdb itself ran the reads through MiXCR, one entry per CDR3 protein. The table has some 920,000 distinct CDR3 sequences, approximately 31% seen once; the top ten hold around an eighth. As regards this clonotype: Antigen specificity is unknown.

The clonotype comes from a human donor in good health (CMV status not recorded). Some clones in this sample may be carry-over from other donors' samples. Source: cultured CD8+ T cells from PBMCs, taken from culture after CMV antigen stimulation.

CDR3 DNA: TGTGCCAGCAAATCGACAGGGCTTTACAATGAGCAGTTCTTC. Translated: CASKSTGLYNEQFF. The chain joins TRBV7-4 to TRBJ2-1, with TRBD1 matching 7 bases. With V trimmed by 7 bases and J by 4 bases, 7 bases remained unmatched. Looked up from germline, CDR1 is SGHVT and CDR2 is SQSDAQ. This CDR3 contains 14 residues.